This TCR beta chain was observed in a study of blood T cell repertoires in COVID-19. The wider study: Both acute and convalescent COVID-19 samples were obtained from the United States, Italy and Spain. T cells, B-cell-depleted T cells, or PBMCs provided the cDNA or gDNA that served as material.

This clone turned up a few times. Patients at the Seattle site were enrolled during active infection and followed longitudinally. Source study methods: Nucleated cell number was recorded as an estimate derived from reference gene primer amplification. The protocol was immunoSEQ multiplex PCR, while the TCRdb copy is restricted to in-frame clones and leaves out a portion. V and J calls and clone size are given by that table; D and trimming were obtained from the DNA. Seen here are roughly 350,000 clones, more than 75% observed once, and the top ten hold more than 9%. The CDR3 sequence is 16 residues long. In germline, CDR1 is SNHLY, CDR2 FYNNEI. V shed 5 bases, J shed 7 bases, and the junction held 13 bases outside the gene matches.

Material: peripheral blood. The receptor comes from a woman aged 25 to 39 with COVID-19, enrolled during active disease. V usage is TRBV2 and J usage is TRBJ2-1, with 8 positions matching TRBD2. The DNA of the CDR3 is TGTGCCAGCAGTAAAGAGACTAGCGCTCTGGGGAATGAGCAGTTCTTC. Translated, it gives CASSKETSALGNEQFF.